This paragraph covers one T cell receptor (beta chain) sequence. The antigen is undetermined. This entry comes from a study of STAT5B mutations in CD4+ large granular lymphocyte leukemia. Germline CDR1 KGHSH, CDR2 LQKENI. V was clipped by 3 bases and J by 5 bases, with 16 bases between them. This CDR3 region has 15 residues. Overall study findings and caveats: No patients shared main leukemic clonotypes, though roughly 27% appeared at low frequency elsewhere. TRBV06-family usage was enriched in top patient clones (8/27) versus controls (2/35).

The protocol was immunoSEQ multiplex PCR, while the TCRdb copy is restricted to in-frame clones and leaves out a portion. The table shows about 36,000 clones, with approximately 72% occurring only once. Sequenced material: CD4+ T cells from blood buffy coats. The TCR comes from a human donor in good health. This rearrangement joins TRBV18 to TRBJ1-2; tentative D call: TRBD1 (6 bases). CDR3 bases: TGTGCCAGCTCACCTCGTCCAGGGGAAGGGTATGGCTACACCTTC. Protein sequence: CASSPRPGEGYGYTF.